This paragraph reports one T cell receptor (beta chain). Its antigen remains unknown. Sequence at one end of the junction differs from germline and may be a read error. This sample was included in a study of Ad26.COV2.S vaccination and SARS-CoV-2 variants. Study as a whole: Ad26.COV2.S given intramuscularly, once or twice 56 days apart. Findings and limits, study-wide: Marked by substantial breadth, spike-specific CD8+ and CD4+ T cell responses were reportedly seen after vaccination.

Data came from immunoSEQ multiplex PCR; TCRdb stores just in-frame clones and leaves some out. This sample carries 430,000 or so clones, 80% to 90% of them seen once, and the ten largest clones take over 2%. The treatment: 19 received Ad26.COV2.S at low or high dose, single or two shots; 5 received placebo; per-sample allocation not given. On day 63 after the first injection, vaccine and placebo recipients gave samples. Built on an Ad26 vector, the vaccine expressed Wuhan-strain SARS-CoV-2 spike. Germline loops: CDR1 MNHEY, CDR2 SVGAGI. The CDR3 sequence is 11 residues long. The chain uses TRBV6-5 and TRBJ2-4; TRBD1 agrees at 9 bases. This receptor was taken from a person between 18 and 59 years old who received the Ad26.COV2.S COVID-19 vaccine or a placebo. Here the sequenced sample was peripheral blood, taken in a trial of Ad26.COV2.S vaccine versus placebo. The CDR3 sequence: CASRGPGQGHF. The DNA of the CDR3 is TGTGCCAGCAGGGGACCGGGACAGGGTCACTTC.